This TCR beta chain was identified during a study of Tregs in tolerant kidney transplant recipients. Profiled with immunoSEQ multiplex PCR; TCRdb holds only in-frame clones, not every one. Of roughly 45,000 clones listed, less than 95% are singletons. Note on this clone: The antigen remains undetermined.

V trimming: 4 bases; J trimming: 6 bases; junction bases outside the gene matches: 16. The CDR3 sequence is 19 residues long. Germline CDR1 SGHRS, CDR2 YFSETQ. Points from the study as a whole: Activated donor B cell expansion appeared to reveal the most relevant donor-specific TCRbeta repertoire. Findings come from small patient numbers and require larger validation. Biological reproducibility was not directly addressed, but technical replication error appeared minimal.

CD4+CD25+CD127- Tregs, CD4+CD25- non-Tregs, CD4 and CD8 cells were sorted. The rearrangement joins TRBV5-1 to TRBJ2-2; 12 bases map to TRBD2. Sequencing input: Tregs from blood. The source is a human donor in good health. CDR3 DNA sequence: TGCGCCAGCAGCCCGCGACTTCGGCTAGCGGGGGGGCCCCCCGGGGAGCTGTTTTTT. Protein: CASSPRLRLAGGPPGELFF.